The 2 T cell receptor beta chains given below trace back to one sample, sequenced in a study of T cells in localized non-small cell lung cancer. Sequenced by immunoSEQ multiplex PCR; TCRdb stores in-frame clones only, minus some. In the table there are about 59,000 clones, more than 85% of which are singletons. The source was peripheral blood, collected before any cancer treatment. These receptors originate from a man aged 40 to 70 with stage I lung adenocarcinoma.

V and J are TRBV27 and TRBJ2-7, with TRBD2 as a possible D gene (5 bases). This CDR3 contains 15 residues. Germline-derived CDR1 and CDR2 are MNHEY and SMNVEV (reference sequence). The V and J ends lost 1 base and 1 base respectively, with 11 bases between them. The CDR3 DNA reads TGTGCCAGCAGTTTATATCTAGCTGGGTCCTACGAGCAGTACTTC. Translation gives CASSLYLAGSYEQYF.

This chain joins TRBV5-1 and TRBJ2-1; 9 bases agree with TRBD1. CDR3 length equals 14 residues. Unmatched junction bases numbered 5, after V lost 3 bases and J lost 7 bases. Germline loops: CDR1 SGHRS, CDR2 YFSETQ. The CDR3 nucleotides are TGCGCCAGCAGCTACTCGACAGGGGGGAATGAGCAGTTCTTC. Protein sequence: CASSYSTGGNEQFF.